This T cell receptor beta chain appears in the sequencing data of a study of cytomegalovirus exposure and HLA in healthy donors. Broader study findings: CMV serostatus was the sole immune exposure data available. Productive status was seen about 90% or about 30% of the time for most TCR beta V segments in an earlier analysis. In a later analysis, V- and J-gene trimming of beta chains associated with a DCLRE1C missense variant, replicated independently.

As for this clone: Its target is unknown.

The CDR3 length is 13 residues. Trimming removed 4 bases at V and 6 bases at J, with 12 bases between. Germline values: CDR1 MNHEY, CDR2 SVGAGI. Researchers ran the PCR with 60 Vbeta and 13 Jbeta primers. The method was immunoSEQ multiplex PCR; TCRdb's version includes in-frame clones alone and lacks a portion of them. The table shows about 160,000 clones, with around 83% occurring only once. Sequenced sample: PBMCs. The origin of this receptor is a girl aged 2 to 10 in good health and CMV-seropositive. The chain couples TRBV6-5 to TRBJ1-2, with TRBD1 as a possible D gene (5 bases). In nucleotides, the CDR3 is TGTGCCAGCAGTTGGGGGGGAGGGGATGGCTACACCTTC. Amino acid sequence: CASSWGGGDGYTF.